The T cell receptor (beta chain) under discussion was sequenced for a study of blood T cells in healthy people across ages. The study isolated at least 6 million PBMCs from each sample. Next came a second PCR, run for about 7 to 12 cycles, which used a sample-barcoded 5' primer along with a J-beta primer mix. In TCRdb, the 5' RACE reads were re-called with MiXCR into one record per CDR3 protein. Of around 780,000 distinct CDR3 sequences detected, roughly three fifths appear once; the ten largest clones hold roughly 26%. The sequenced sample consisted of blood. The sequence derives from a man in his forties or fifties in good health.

CDR3 loop: CSARDQDSPRGMNNSPLHF. The CDR3 nucleotides are TGCAGTGCTAGAGATCAGGATTCACCCAGGGGGATGAATAATTCACCCCTCCACTTT. The chain links TRBV20-1 to TRBJ1-6; 7 bases line up with TRBD1. CDR1 is DFQATT, CDR2 SNEGSKA, per germline (reference sequence). The V gene end was trimmed by 0 bases and the J gene end by 5 bases; junction bases not matched to a gene: 16. The CDR3 contains 19 residues.